This TCR beta chain was recovered during a study of blood T cell repertoires in COVID-19. Study-wide context: Donors in the United States, Italy and Spain gave samples during acute or convalescent COVID-19. T cells, B-cell-depleted T cells, or PBMCs provided the cDNA or gDNA that served as material.

J was trimmed by 4 bases and V by 4 bases; bases with no gene match: 5. CDR3 length: 15 residues. Germline loops: CDR1 LGHNT, CDR2 FRNRAP. In the original workflow: Reference gene primer amplification in the assay estimated nucleated cell counts. Sequencing used immunoSEQ multiplex PCR; TCRdb keeps in-frame clones, though not all of them. V and J calls and clone size are those listed in that table; D and trimming were worked out from the DNA. The data hold over 200,000 clones, with just over 85% observed a single time. The rearrangement joins TRBV12-5 to TRBJ2-2; the match to TRBD1 covers 8 bases. Sequenced sample: peripheral blood. The clonotype originates from a man aged 30 to 45 who had recovered from COVID-19. CDR3 nucleotides: TGTGCTAGTGGTTGGACAGGGTGGTCCACCGGGGAGCTGTTTTTT. Translated, it gives CASGWTGWSTGELFF.